A selection of T cell receptor beta chains follows, all from one sample in a study of T-cell memory formation after mild COVID-19. TCRdb passed the 5' RACE reads through MiXCR, listing each CDR3 protein once. The data contain 100,000 or so distinct CDR3 sequences, 11% of them seen just once; the ten biggest clones take up 40%. The source material was PBMCs or a T cell subset sorted from them (not recorded which). The receptors were sampled from a man aged 18 to 35 who had mild COVID-19 (a few samples of this study predate the infection). Cell type and time point are not known. CDR3s include the opening cysteine and the closing phenylalanine or tryptophan.

J,V,CDR3
TRBJ2-7,TRBV20-1,CSVRTGSYEQYF
TRBJ2-5,TRBV20-1,CSAIWTGSVMVEETQYF
TRBJ1-5,TRBV16,CASSPAPYRQPQHF
TRBJ2-5,TRBV15,CATSTTKRGSKGETQYF
TRBJ2-1,TRBV29-1,CSEMGQGGDEQFF
TRBJ1-5,TRBV4-1,CASSQGRVNNQPQHF
TRBJ1-6,TRBV28,CASTPGEGTYNSPLHF
TRBJ1-1,TRBV10-3,CAISESKQLNTEAFF
TRBJ2-3,TRBV7-2,CASSLPARGVSTDTQYF
TRBJ2-5,TRBV9,CASSVLAGGLQETQYF
TRBJ1-1,TRBV7-8,CASRSGDRTLRAFF
TRBJ1-1,TRBV7-3,CASSLGTEHTEAFF
TRBJ2-1,TRBV7-9,CASSQATSGRYEQFF
TRBJ1-1,TRBV24-1,CATSETGTVNTEAFF
TRBJ1-1,TRBV6-2/TRBV6-3,CASNTNWGTEAFF
TRBJ2-7,TRBV19,CASTPGQGSLYEQYF
TRBJ1-1,TRBV4-3,CASSPPDRSNTEAFF
TRBJ2-7,TRBV6-5,CASSVNSYEQYF
TRBJ2-3,TRBV6-2/TRBV6-3,CASSWGTGTDTQYF
TRBJ2-3,TRBV5-6,CASSLGAGSSTDTQYF
TRBJ2-7,TRBV3-1,CASSQGDYEQYF
TRBJ1-1,TRBV15,CATSRSRANTEAFF
TRBJ1-5,TRBV7-9,CASSLYEGAYSNQPQHF
TRBJ1-1,TRBV4-2,CASSQGTVEAFF
TRBJ1-2,TRBV5-1,CASSVELGERGYTF
TRBJ2-1,TRBV7-2,CASSLIQNNEQFF
TRBJ1-1,TRBV6-5,CASSYSISISGGSDAFF
TRBJ2-1,TRBV20-1,CSARDFRTSGTVNNEQFF
TRBJ1-1,TRBV7-6,CASSTGEAEAFF
TRBJ1-2,TRBV14,CASSQDINPGGKGYTF
TRBJ2-3,TRBV12-3/TRBV12-4,CASSPVGSGGPPTDTQYF
TRBJ1-1,TRBV20-1,CSAREEDYTEAFF
TRBJ2-3,TRBV7-2,CASSLIAGPDTQYF
TRBJ2-7,TRBV4-2,CASSQGQGSYEQYF
TRBJ1-5,TRBV12-3/TRBV12-4,CASRSRGANQPQHF
TRBJ1-1,TRBV7-3,CASSLQVNTEAFF
TRBJ2-5,TRBV5-1,CASSSTGDLETQYF
TRBJ2-3,TRBV15,CATSRALGQSTDTQYF
TRBJ1-1,TRBV6-5,CASSYGGGDTEAFF
TRBJ1-1,TRBV20-1,CSARDPGASFF
TRBJ1-2,TRBV2,CASSETWGANYGYTF
TRBJ2-2,TRBV12-3/TRBV12-4,CASTHLRNINTGELFF
TRBJ2-1,TRBV5-5,CASSLGAQPNEQFF
TRBJ2-1,TRBV3-1,CASSQDGKGGYNEQFF
TRBJ1-1,TRBV12-3/TRBV12-4,CASSWSRTEAFF
TRBJ2-1,TRBV7-9,CASSLVGSSYNEQFF
TRBJ1-5,TRBV7-9,CASSLTEMGQPQHF
TRBJ1-5,TRBV7-2,CASSLALSEPWAQHF
TRBJ2-2,TRBV9,CASSGGGTGELFF
TRBJ2-5,TRBV3-1,CASSPPGQRQETQYF
TRBJ1-1,TRBV10-3,CAIRRSDNTEAFF
TRBJ1-2,TRBV7-2,CASSPGTGSYTF
TRBJ2-7,TRBV4-1,CASSSSGGASYEQYF
TRBJ2-6,TRBV29-1,CSALEGAHGANVLTF
TRBJ1-1,TRBV7-2,CASTLSGDAAMNTEAFF